A selection of T cell receptor beta chains follows, all from one sample in a study of CD8 T cells in Susac syndrome. TCRdb re-called the immunoSEQ multiplex PCR reads with MiXCR, one entry per CDR3 protein. The sample gives roughly 150,000 distinct CDR3 sequences, 85% to 95% of which show up once; around 0.21% is in the top ten. The sequencing sample was made of CD8+ T cells from PBMCs. All receptors derive from a human donor with multiple sclerosis. Both conserved end residues are part of each CDR3. The D gene is left open where the match is weak. Some rows mark clone size as missing; the rest say once, few, many or name a class of expanded clone.

CASSSTGDQETQYF,TGTGCCAGCAGTTCCACAGGGGATCAAGAGACCCAGTACTTC,TRBJ2-5,TRBD1,TRBV27,NA
CASSPEAGGAKNIQYF,TGTGCCAGCAGCCCGGAAGCGGGGGGGGCCAAAAACATTCAGTACTTC,TRBJ2-4,TRBD2,TRBV7-6,once
CASSQETGPAYGYTF,TGCGCCAGCAGCCAAGAGACAGGACCCGCCTATGGCTACACCTTC,TRBJ1-2,NA,TRBV4-1,NA
CSVGGMVFETLVANTQYF,TGCAGCGTTGGCGGCATGGTTTTTGAGACCCTAGTAGCAAATACGCAGTATTTT,TRBJ2-3,NA,TRBV29-1,NA
CASSVGWGASTDTQYF,TGTGCCAGCAGCGTAGGGTGGGGGGCGAGCACAGATACGCAGTATTTT,TRBJ2-3,NA,TRBV9,NA
CASSSALPDTQYF,TGTGCCAGCAGCTCCGCCCTTCCAGATACGCAGTATTTT,TRBJ2-3,NA,TRBV7-9,NA
CSVGGGQDYEQYF,TGCAGCGTTGGGGGGGGACAGGACTACGAGCAGTACTTC,TRBJ2-7,NA,TRBV29-1,NA
CASSLAGSGYTF,TGTGCCAGCAGCTTAGCTGGGAGTGGCTACACCTTC,TRBJ1-2,NA,TRBV7-9,once
CSARDGASDYNEQFF,TGCAGTGCTAGAGATGGGGCTAGCGACTACAATGAGCAGTTCTTC,TRBJ2-1,NA,TRBV20-1,NA
CASSLVGGPSYEQYF,TGTGCCAGCAGCTTGGTCGGGGGGCCCTCCTACGAGCAGTACTTC,TRBJ2-7,NA,TRBV5-4,NA
CASRSRAGYGYTF,TGTGCCAGCAGGAGCAGGGCTGGCTATGGCTACACCTTC,TRBJ1-2,NA,TRBV12-3/TRBV12-4,NA
CSVEATDPVSENTIYF,TGCAGCGTTGAAGCGACGGATCCCGTCTCTGAAAACACCATATATTTT,TRBJ1-3,NA,TRBV29-1,once
CASSFQGGNEQFF,TGTGCCAGCAGCTTCCAGGGGGGTAATGAGCAGTTCTTC,TRBJ2-1,NA,TRBV13,NA
CASSQDSGEQFF,TGTGCCAGCAGCCAAGATTCGGGTGAGCAGTTCTTC,TRBJ2-1,NA,TRBV3-1,NA
CASSLIGTVSNEQYF,TGTGCCAGCAGTTTAATTGGTACGGTTTCTAACGAGCAGTACTTC,TRBJ2-7,NA,TRBV27,once
CSVEGTDRGLAYEQYF,TGCAGCGTTGAAGGGACCGATCGAGGTTTGGCTTACGAGCAGTACTTC,TRBJ2-7,NA,TRBV29-1,NA
CASSLPGQAPNQPQHF,TGTGCCAGCAGTTTGCCGGGACAGGCACCTAATCAGCCCCAGCATTTT,TRBJ1-5,TRBD1,TRBV28,NA
CATSRPGIGQPQHF,TGTGCCACCAGCAGACCCGGGATCGGTCAGCCCCAGCATTTT,TRBJ1-5,NA,TRBV15,NA
CASRETGSPGNEQFF,TGTGCCAGCAGGGAGACAGGGTCCCCCGGCAATGAGCAGTTCTTC,TRBJ2-1,TRBD1,TRBV2,NA
CASSPGTGVFRTDTQYF,TGTGCCAGCTCACCAGGGACAGGGGTTTTTCGCACAGATACGCAGTATTTT,TRBJ2-3,TRBD1,TRBV18,NA
CASSLAGSTDTQYF,TGTGCCAGCAGCTTAGCGGGATCCACAGATACGCAGTATTTT,TRBJ2-3,NA,TRBV11-3,NA
CASTTIINTGPYGYTF,TGTGCCAGCACTACCATAATAAACACAGGGCCGTATGGCTACACCTTC,TRBJ1-2,NA,TRBV2,NA
CASSELGSALAKNIQYF,TGTGCCAGCAGTGAATTGGGGTCAGCTCTAGCCAAAAACATTCAGTACTTC,TRBJ2-4,NA,TRBV2,NA
CGPRGGGTDTQYF,TGCGGCCCGCGCGGCGGAGGGACAGATACGCAGTATTTT,TRBJ2-3,NA,TRBV20-1,NA
CSARDPSETKWDNQPQHF,TGCAGTGCTAGAGATCCATCGGAAACAAAATGGGACAATCAGCCCCAGCATTTT,TRBJ1-5,NA,TRBV20-1,NA
CSASAAGEPYEKLFF,TGCAGTGCCTCCGCTGCGGGAGAACCTTATGAAAAACTGTTTTTT,TRBJ1-4,NA,TRBV20-1,NA
CASRHPGQANSPLHF,TGTGCCAGCAGACACCCGGGACAGGCTAATTCACCCCTCCACTTT,TRBJ1-6,TRBD1,TRBV12-3/TRBV12-4,NA
CASSLGTGGHGYTF,TGTGCCAGCAGTTTAGGGACAGGGGGCCATGGCTACACCTTC,TRBJ1-2,TRBD1,TRBV28,NA
CASSLTGPFSSSYEQYF,TGTGCCAGCAGCTTGACAGGACCTTTTTCAAGCTCCTACGAGCAGTACTTC,TRBJ2-7,NA,TRBV13,NA
CASSAPAQAEDNNEQFF,TGTGCCAGCAGCGCACCCGCCCAAGCGGAGGACAACAATGAGCAGTTCTTC,TRBJ2-1,NA,TRBV7-9,NA
CASRQTGGSTSYNEQFF,TGTGCCAGCAGGCAGACGGGGGGCAGCACCTCCTACAATGAGCAGTTCTTC,TRBJ2-1,NA,TRBV12-3/TRBV12-4,NA
CASSSPGLQETQYF,TGTGCCAGCAGCTCCCCAGGGCTCCAAGAGACCCAGTACTTC,TRBJ2-5,NA,TRBV7-9,NA
CSVPYRLANYGYTF,TGCAGCGTGCCCTACAGGTTAGCTAACTATGGCTACACCTTC,TRBJ1-2,NA,TRBV29-1,NA
CASSQYYRGGTDTQYF,TGCGCCAGCAGCCAATATTACCGGGGAGGTACAGATACGCAGTATTTT,TRBJ2-3,NA,TRBV4-3,NA
CASSVSTGENYGYTF,TGTGCCAGCAGCGTATCAACAGGGGAAAACTATGGCTACACCTTC,TRBJ1-2,TRBD1,TRBV9,NA
CASSLDQGIAKNIQYF,TGTGCCAGCAGCTTAGACCAGGGGATAGCCAAAAACATTCAGTACTTC,TRBJ2-4,NA,TRBV7-9,NA
CASSKNHRADPNYGYTF,TGTGCCAGCAGCAAAAACCATCGAGCGGATCCTAACTATGGCTACACCTTC,TRBJ1-2,NA,TRBV7-9,NA
CASTGGWGSYEQYF,TGTGCCAGCACAGGGGGCTGGGGCTCCTACGAGCAGTACTTC,TRBJ2-7,TRBD1,TRBV13,NA
CSARPETGETRDGYTF,TGCAGTGCTAGGCCCGAGACAGGGGAAACTCGGGATGGCTACACCTTC,TRBJ1-2,TRBD1,TRBV20-1,NA
CASSFLPGGGYTF,TGTGCCAGCAGTTTCCTACCCGGGGGGGGCTACACCTTC,TRBJ1-2,NA,TRBV12-3/TRBV12-4,NA
CSAGRMGQGSGGYTF,TGCAGCGCCGGCCGCATGGGACAGGGGAGCGGAGGCTACACCTTC,TRBJ1-2,TRBD1,TRBV29-1,NA
CATTGGGLPYYEQYF,TGTGCCACCACAGGAGGAGGTCTCCCTTACTACGAGCAGTACTTC,TRBJ2-7,NA,TRBV30,NA
CASSKAGLAGGPSWLYEQFF,TGTGCCAGCAGCAAAGCAGGACTAGCGGGGGGGCCTTCTTGGTTGTATGAGCAGTTCTTC,TRBJ2-1,NA,TRBV21-1,NA
CASSPARGWNEQFF,TGTGCCAGCAGCCCCGCCCGGGGGTGGAATGAGCAGTTCTTC,TRBJ2-1,NA,TRBV13,NA
CASTSASSPYNEQFF,TGTGCCAGCACCTCGGCAAGCAGCCCCTACAATGAGCAGTTCTTC,TRBJ2-1,NA,TRBV12-3/TRBV12-4,NA
CSDTPGTGSPQGYTF,TGCAGCGACACCCCGGGGACAGGGTCCCCCCAGGGCTACACCTTC,TRBJ1-2,TRBD1,TRBV29-1,NA
CSARSLTGGGYTF,TGCAGTGCTAGATCCTTGACAGGGGGTGGCTACACCTTC,TRBJ1-2,TRBD1,TRBV20-1,NA
CATARQVNEQYF,TGTGCCACCGCCAGACAGGTAAACGAGCAGTACTTC,TRBJ2-7,NA,TRBV27,NA
CASPVGQSGANVLTF,TGTGCCTCCCCGGTGGGGCAATCTGGGGCCAACGTCCTGACTTTC,TRBJ2-6,NA,TRBV30,once
CASSGPTEGQNYGYTF,TGTGCCAGCAGCGGTCCCACCGAGGGACAGAACTATGGCTACACCTTC,TRBJ1-2,TRBD1,TRBV9,NA
CAWNTDREETQYF,TGTGCCTGGAACACCGACAGGGAAGAGACCCAGTACTTC,TRBJ2-5,TRBD1,TRBV30,NA
CATSRVDTEAFF,TGTGCCACCAGCAGAGTGGACACCGAAGCTTTCTTT,TRBJ1-1,NA,TRBV15,NA
CAWSGLGQESFGNEQFF,TGTGCCTGGAGTGGGTTGGGACAGGAGTCCTTTGGCAATGAGCAGTTCTTC,TRBJ2-1,TRBD1,TRBV30,NA
CASSVGGNSAEAFF,TGTGCCAGCAGCGTGGGAGGGAATTCGGCTGAAGCTTTCTTT,TRBJ1-1,NA,TRBV9,NA
CASSPRQGVREQYF,TGTGCCAGCAGTCCCCGACAGGGCGTTAGGGAGCAGTACTTC,TRBJ2-7,TRBD1,TRBV27,NA
CASSLGGTGELFF,TGTGCCAGCAGCTTGGGTGGCACCGGGGAGCTGTTTTTT,TRBJ2-2,NA,TRBV7-8,few
CASSFSGGAVNEQFF,TGTGCCAGCAGTTTTAGCGGGGGGGCCGTCAATGAGCAGTTCTTC,TRBJ2-1,TRBD2,TRBV27,NA
CASSQPGNEAFF,TGTGCCAGCAGTCAACCGGGAAATGAAGCTTTCTTT,TRBJ1-1,NA,TRBV7-6,NA
CASSPRDGSYEQYF,TGTGCCAGCAGCCCCCGGGACGGCTCCTACGAGCAGTACTTC,TRBJ2-7,NA,TRBV9,few